This T cell receptor beta chain was retrieved from a study of T cell changes during pregnancy in multiple sclerosis. TCRdb's copy holds only in-frame clones and misses some; the assay was immunoSEQ multiplex PCR. The table has about 93,000 clones, about nine tenths seen once. This sample comprised peripheral blood, obtained after pregnancy. This sequence was found in a female donor in good health, enrolled as a control in a pregnancy study.

CDR3 in amino acids: CASSLTGPNTEAFF. In DNA form, the CDR3 reads TGTGCCAGCAGTTTAACAGGGCCGAACACTGAAGCTTTCTTT. The chain is built from TRBV6-5 and TRBJ1-1; a possible D gene is TRBD1 (6 bases). Germline V gives CDR1 MNHEY, CDR2 SVGAGI. V lost 4 bases and J 1 base, leaving 10 bases between the germline ends. This CDR3 contains 14 residues.